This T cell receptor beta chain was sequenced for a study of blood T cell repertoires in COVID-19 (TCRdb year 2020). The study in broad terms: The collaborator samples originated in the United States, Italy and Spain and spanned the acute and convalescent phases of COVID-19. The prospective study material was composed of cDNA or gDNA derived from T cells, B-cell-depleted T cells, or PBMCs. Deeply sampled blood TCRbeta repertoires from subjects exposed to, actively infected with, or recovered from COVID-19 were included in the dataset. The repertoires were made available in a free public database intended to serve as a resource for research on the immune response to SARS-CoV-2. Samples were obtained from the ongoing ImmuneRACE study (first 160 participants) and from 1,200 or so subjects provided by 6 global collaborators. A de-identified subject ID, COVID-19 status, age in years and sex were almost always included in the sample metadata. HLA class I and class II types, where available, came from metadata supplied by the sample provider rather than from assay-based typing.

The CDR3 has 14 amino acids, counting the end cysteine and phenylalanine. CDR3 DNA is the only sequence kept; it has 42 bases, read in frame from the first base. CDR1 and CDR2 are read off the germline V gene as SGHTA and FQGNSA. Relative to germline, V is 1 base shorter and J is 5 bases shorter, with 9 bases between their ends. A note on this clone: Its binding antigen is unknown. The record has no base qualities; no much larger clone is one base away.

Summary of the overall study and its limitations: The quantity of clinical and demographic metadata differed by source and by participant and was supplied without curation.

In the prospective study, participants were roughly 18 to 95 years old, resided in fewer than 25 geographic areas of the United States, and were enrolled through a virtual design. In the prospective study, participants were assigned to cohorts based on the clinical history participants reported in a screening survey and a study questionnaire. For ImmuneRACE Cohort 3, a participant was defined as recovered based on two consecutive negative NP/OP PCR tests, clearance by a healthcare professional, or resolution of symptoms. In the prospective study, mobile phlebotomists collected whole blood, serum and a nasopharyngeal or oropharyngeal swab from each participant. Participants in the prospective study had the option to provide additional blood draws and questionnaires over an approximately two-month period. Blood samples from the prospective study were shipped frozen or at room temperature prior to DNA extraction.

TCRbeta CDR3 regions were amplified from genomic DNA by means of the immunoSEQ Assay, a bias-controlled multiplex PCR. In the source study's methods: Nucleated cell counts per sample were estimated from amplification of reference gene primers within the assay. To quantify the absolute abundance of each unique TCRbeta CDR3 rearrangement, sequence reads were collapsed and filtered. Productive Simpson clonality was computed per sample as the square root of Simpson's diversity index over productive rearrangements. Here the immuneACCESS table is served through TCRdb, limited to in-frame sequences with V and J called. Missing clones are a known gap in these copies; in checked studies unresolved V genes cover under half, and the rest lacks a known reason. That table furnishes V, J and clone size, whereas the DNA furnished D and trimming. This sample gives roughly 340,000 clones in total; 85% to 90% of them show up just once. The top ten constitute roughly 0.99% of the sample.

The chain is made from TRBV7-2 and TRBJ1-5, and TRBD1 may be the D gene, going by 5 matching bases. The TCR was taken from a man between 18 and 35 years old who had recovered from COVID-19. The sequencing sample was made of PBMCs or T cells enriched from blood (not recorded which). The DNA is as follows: TGTGCCAGCAGCTTAGGGGGAGGGGATCAGCCCCAGCATTTT. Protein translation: CASSLGGGDQPQHF.